A selection of T cell receptor beta chains follows, all from one sample in a study of shared T cell receptors in the human thymus. This table comes from immunoSEQ multiplex PCR, and its TCRdb copy is limited to in-frame clones, with some not included. The table has some 640,000 clones, more than 70% seen once; the top ten hold more than 0.009%. This sample was also put to use in a study of human thymus T cells.

The specimen sequenced was thymocytes. These receptors came from a boy in the first two years of life with a congenital heart defect. Both conserved end residues are part of each CDR3. D genes are given only for firm matches. Rows may omit the clone size; those that give it use once, few, many or a size class.

len: 15; abundance: .; j_gene: TRBJ1-5; v_gene: TRBV6-5; d_gene: .; CDR3aa: CASSPKGASNQPQHF; CDR3nt: TGTGCCAGCAGCCCCAAAGGGGCTAGCAATCAGCCCCAGCATTTT
len: 13; abundance: once; j_gene: TRBJ2-1; v_gene: TRBV5-1; d_gene: .; CDR3aa: CASSSASSNEQFF; CDR3nt: TGCGCCAGCAGCTCAGCTAGCAGCAATGAGCAGTTCTTC
len: 19; abundance: .; j_gene: TRBJ1-2; v_gene: TRBV5-6; d_gene: TRBD1; CDR3aa: CASRVDLGQGKGEFYGYTF; CDR3nt: TGTGCCAGCAGAGTAGACCTAGGACAGGGGAAGGGGGAGTTCTATGGCTACACCTTC
len: 16; abundance: .; j_gene: TRBJ1-2; v_gene: TRBV9; d_gene: TRBD1; CDR3aa: CASSVRPVTGIGGYTF; CDR3nt: TGTGCCAGCAGCGTTCGACCGGTGACAGGGATTGGAGGCTACACCTTC
len: 18; abundance: .; j_gene: TRBJ2-1; v_gene: TRBV7-2; d_gene: TRBD2; CDR3aa: CASSLGLVAGRWEDEQFF; CDR3nt: TGTGCCAGCAGCTTGGGGTTGGTAGCGGGACGTTGGGAGGATGAGCAGTTCTTC
len: 15; abundance: .; j_gene: TRBJ2-3; v_gene: TRBV7-2; d_gene: TRBD2; CDR3aa: CASSLSSGRADTQYF; CDR3nt: TGTGCCAGCAGCTTATCAAGCGGGAGAGCGGATACGCAGTATTTT
len: 13; abundance: once; j_gene: TRBJ2-3; v_gene: TRBV28; d_gene: .; CDR3aa: CASRVVNTDTQYF; CDR3nt: TGTGCCAGCAGGGTAGTTAACACAGATACGCAGTATTTT
len: 16; abundance: .; j_gene: TRBJ2-1; v_gene: TRBV7-2; d_gene: TRBD2; CDR3aa: CASSLLSSGGDNEQFF; CDR3nt: TGTGCCAGCAGCTTATTATCTAGCGGGGGGGACAATGAGCAGTTCTTC
len: 16; abundance: .; j_gene: TRBJ2-5; v_gene: TRBV12-5; d_gene: TRBD1; CDR3aa: CASGFRDREGGETQYF; CDR3nt: TGTGCTAGTGGTTTCCGGGACAGGGAAGGTGGAGAGACCCAGTACTTC
len: 13; abundance: .; j_gene: TRBJ1-6; v_gene: TRBV27; d_gene: .; CDR3aa: CASSVYRNSPLHF; CDR3nt: TGTGCCAGCAGTGTATACAGGAATTCACCCCTCCACTTT
len: 17; abundance: .; j_gene: TRBJ2-2; v_gene: TRBV28; d_gene: .; CDR3aa: CASSLGGNRGDTGELFF; CDR3nt: TGTGCCAGCAGTTTGGGGGGGAACAGGGGGGACACCGGGGAGCTGTTTTTT
len: 18; abundance: .; j_gene: TRBJ2-5; v_gene: TRBV19; d_gene: TRBD2; CDR3aa: CASSILLAGGLGQETQYF; CDR3nt: TGTGCCAGTAGTATCCTACTAGCGGGGGGGCTTGGTCAAGAGACCCAGTACTTC
len: 14; abundance: .; j_gene: TRBJ2-1; v_gene: TRBV29-1; d_gene: .; CDR3aa: CSVEAIRVYNEQFF; CDR3nt: TGCAGCGTTGAAGCAATCAGGGTCTACAATGAGCAGTTCTTC
len: 15; abundance: .; j_gene: TRBJ1-1; v_gene: TRBV27; d_gene: .; CDR3aa: CASSLAGRGVTEAFF; CDR3nt: TGTGCCAGCAGTTTGGCCGGGAGGGGAGTCACTGAAGCTTTCTTT
len: 17; abundance: .; j_gene: TRBJ2-7; v_gene: TRBV4-3; d_gene: TRBD2; CDR3aa: CASSQDPSGPPIYEQYF; CDR3nt: TGCGCCAGCAGCCAAGATCCTAGCGGACCGCCCATCTACGAGCAGTACTTC
len: 18; abundance: .; j_gene: TRBJ2-1; v_gene: TRBV9; d_gene: TRBD2; CDR3aa: CASSVGEGGTSGINEQFF; CDR3nt: TGTGCCAGCAGCGTGGGGGAGGGGGGGACTAGCGGAATCAATGAGCAGTTCTTC
len: 17; abundance: .; j_gene: TRBJ1-1; v_gene: TRBV27; d_gene: TRBD1; CDR3aa: CASSRTGGRLRDTEAFF; CDR3nt: TGTGCCAGCAGTAGGACAGGGGGGCGTCTTCGGGACACTGAAGCTTTCTTT
len: 19; abundance: .; j_gene: TRBJ2-5; v_gene: TRBV4-1; d_gene: .; CDR3aa: CASSQVAHTKGIQGETQYF; CDR3nt: TGCGCCAGCAGCCAAGTAGCCCACACAAAGGGGATTCAGGGGGAGACCCAGTACTTC
len: 10; abundance: .; j_gene: TRBJ1-1; v_gene: TRBV28; d_gene: .; CDR3aa: CAIQRTSAFF; CDR3nt: TGTGCCATCCAAAGGACTAGTGCTTTCTTT
len: 16; abundance: .; j_gene: TRBJ2-3; v_gene: TRBV2; d_gene: TRBD2; CDR3aa: CATELSSGGPGDTQYF; CDR3nt: TGTGCCACCGAACTATCTAGCGGGGGGCCAGGGGATACGCAGTATTTT
len: 16; abundance: .; j_gene: TRBJ1-1; v_gene: TRBV29-1; d_gene: TRBD1; CDR3aa: CSVDARRQGVTTEAFF; CDR3nt: TGCAGCGTGGACGCCAGACGACAGGGCGTGACCACTGAAGCTTTCTTT
len: 15; abundance: .; j_gene: TRBJ1-3; v_gene: TRBV5-1; d_gene: .; CDR3aa: CASSLEGRAGNTIYF; CDR3nt: TGCGCCAGCAGCTTGGAGGGCAGGGCTGGAAACACCATATATTTT
len: 18; abundance: .; j_gene: TRBJ2-2; v_gene: TRBV1; d_gene: .; CDR3aa: CTSSQRSVSPGGAGELFF; CDR3nt: TGCACCAGCAGCCAACGATCGGTTTCACCGGGGGGGGCCGGGGAGCTGTTTTTT
len: 15; abundance: .; j_gene: TRBJ2-7; v_gene: TRBV7-9; d_gene: .; CDR3aa: CASSLEIRDSNEQYF; CDR3nt: TGTGCCAGCAGCTTAGAGATCAGGGATTCCAACGAGCAGTACTTC
len: 14; abundance: .; j_gene: TRBJ2-5; v_gene: TRBV2; d_gene: TRBD1; CDR3aa: CAGDGTGELETQYF; CDR3nt: TGTGCCGGAGACGGGACAGGGGAATTGGAGACCCAGTACTTC
len: 14; abundance: .; j_gene: TRBJ1-2; v_gene: TRBV9; d_gene: TRBD1; CDR3aa: CASSAGTGEEGYTF; CDR3nt: TGTGCCAGCAGCGCCGGGACAGGGGAAGAAGGCTACACCTTC
len: 11; abundance: few; j_gene: TRBJ2-7; v_gene: TRBV5-4; d_gene: .; CDR3aa: CASSLSDEQYF; CDR3nt: TGTGCCAGCAGCTTGTCCGACGAGCAGTACTTC
len: 14; abundance: .; j_gene: TRBJ2-2; v_gene: TRBV6-5; d_gene: TRBD1; CDR3aa: CASSSDRVPGELFF; CDR3nt: TGTGCCAGCAGTTCTGACAGGGTCCCCGGGGAGCTGTTTTTT
len: 15; abundance: .; j_gene: TRBJ2-7; v_gene: TRBV4-3; d_gene: .; CDR3aa: CASSQGLKGSDEQYF; CDR3nt: TGCGCCAGCAGCCAAGGATTGAAGGGGTCGGACGAGCAGTACTTC
len: 18; abundance: .; j_gene: TRBJ2-2; v_gene: TRBV2; d_gene: TRBD1; CDR3aa: CASSEKGQVNDNTGELFF; CDR3nt: TGCGCCAGCAGTGAAAAGGGACAGGTCAATGATAACACCGGGGAGCTGTTTTTT
len: 16; abundance: .; j_gene: TRBJ1-2; v_gene: TRBV7-9; d_gene: .; CDR3aa: CASSLRGSGGAYDYTF; CDR3nt: TGTGCCAGCAGCTTACGGGGGTCGGGGGGGGCCTATGACTACACCTTC
len: 15; abundance: few; j_gene: TRBJ1-1; v_gene: TRBV29-1; d_gene: TRBD1; CDR3aa: CSVDPYGTENTEAFF; CDR3nt: TGCAGCGTTGACCCCTACGGGACAGAGAACACTGAAGCTTTCTTT
len: 14; abundance: .; j_gene: TRBJ2-3; v_gene: TRBV28; d_gene: .; CDR3aa: CASRRGQHTDTQYF; CDR3nt: TGTGCCAGCAGACGTGGACAGCACACAGATACGCAGTATTTT
len: 11; abundance: .; j_gene: TRBJ2-7; v_gene: TRBV30; d_gene: .; CDR3aa: CAWKPGKEQYF; CDR3nt: TGTGCCTGGAAGCCGGGGAAAGAGCAGTACTTC
len: 15; abundance: .; j_gene: TRBJ1-1; v_gene: TRBV14; d_gene: .; CDR3aa: CASSQDGGWNTEAFF; CDR3nt: TGTGCCAGCAGCCAAGATGGGGGGTGGAACACTGAAGCTTTCTTT
len: 12; abundance: .; j_gene: TRBJ2-5; v_gene: TRBV10-3; d_gene: TRBD1; CDR3aa: CAIKDRQETQYF; CDR3nt: TGTGCCATCAAGGACAGGCAAGAGACCCAGTACTTC
len: 14; abundance: .; j_gene: TRBJ2-5; v_gene: TRBV25-1; d_gene: TRBD1; CDR3aa: CASTGTGDLETQYF; CDR3nt: TGTGCCAGCACTGGGACAGGGGACCTTGAGACCCAGTACTTC
len: 16; abundance: .; j_gene: TRBJ2-3; v_gene: TRBV7-8; d_gene: .; CDR3aa: CASSLRGGRHTDTQYF; CDR3nt: TGTGCCAGCAGCTTAAGGGGGGGCCGCCACACAGATACGCAGTATTTT
len: 19; abundance: .; j_gene: TRBJ1-3; v_gene: TRBV5-1; d_gene: .; CDR3aa: CASSGPEDSPLYSGNTIYF; CDR3nt: TGCGCCAGCAGCGGGCCGGAGGACAGTCCACTATACTCTGGAAACACCATATATTTT
len: 13; abundance: .; j_gene: TRBJ2-5; v_gene: TRBV15; d_gene: .; CDR3aa: CAVRRGNQETQYF; CDR3nt: TGTGCTGTTCGTCGGGGGAACCAAGAGACCCAGTACTTC
len: 14; abundance: .; j_gene: TRBJ2-1; v_gene: TRBV7-9; d_gene: TRBD2; CDR3aa: CASSISGRAYEQFF; CDR3nt: TGTGCCAGCAGCATTAGCGGGAGGGCCTATGAGCAGTTCTTC
len: 16; abundance: once; j_gene: TRBJ1-1; v_gene: TRBV5-6; d_gene: TRBD1; CDR3aa: CASSHRTGEEHTEAFF; CDR3nt: TGTGCCAGCAGTCATCGGACAGGGGAAGAGCACACTGAAGCTTTCTTT
len: 14; abundance: .; j_gene: TRBJ1-2; v_gene: TRBV4-3; d_gene: .; CDR3aa: CASSQEETNYGYTF; CDR3nt: TGCGCCAGCAGCCAAGAAGAGACTAACTATGGCTACACCTTC
len: 17; abundance: once; j_gene: TRBJ2-7; v_gene: TRBV4-1; d_gene: TRBD1; CDR3aa: CASSPIVRQGARYEQYF; CDR3nt: TGCGCCAGCAGCCCCATTGTGAGACAGGGGGCTCGCTACGAGCAGTACTTC
len: 14; abundance: .; j_gene: TRBJ2-5; v_gene: TRBV18; d_gene: TRBD1; CDR3aa: CASSPGQGQETQYF; CDR3nt: TGTGCCAGCTCACCTGGACAGGGCCAAGAGACCCAGTACTTC
len: 16; abundance: .; j_gene: TRBJ2-5; v_gene: TRBV18; d_gene: TRBD1; CDR3aa: CASSPRQGVGGETQYF; CDR3nt: TGTGCCAGCTCACCAAGACAGGGGGTAGGCGGAGAGACCCAGTACTTC
len: 15; abundance: .; j_gene: TRBJ2-1; v_gene: TRBV2; d_gene: .; CDR3aa: CASSEGRERYNEQFF; CDR3nt: TGTGCCAGCAGTGAAGGCCGGGAGAGGTACAATGAGCAGTTCTTC
len: 17; abundance: .; j_gene: TRBJ2-1; v_gene: TRBV18; d_gene: TRBD2; CDR3aa: CASSRPSGGPFHNEQFF; CDR3nt: TGTGCCAGCTCACGGCCTAGCGGGGGGCCTTTTCATAATGAGCAGTTCTTC
len: 15; abundance: once; j_gene: TRBJ1-1; v_gene: TRBV6-5; d_gene: TRBD1; CDR3aa: CASSLQGARITEAFF; CDR3nt: TGTGCCAGCAGTCTACAGGGGGCGCGGATCACTGAAGCTTTCTTT
len: 17; abundance: .; j_gene: TRBJ2-7; v_gene: TRBV28; d_gene: TRBD1; CDR3aa: CASSKDRETEVAYEQYF; CDR3nt: TGTGCCAGCAGTAAGGACAGGGAAACGGAGGTGGCCTACGAGCAGTACTTC
len: 8; abundance: once; j_gene: TRBJ2-7; v_gene: TRBV19; d_gene: .; CDR3aa: CAPSEQYF; CDR3nt: TGTGCCCCTAGCGAGCAGTACTTC
len: 17; abundance: .; j_gene: TRBJ2-2; v_gene: TRBV28; d_gene: .; CDR3aa: CASSLRGRLVATGELFF; CDR3nt: TGTGCCAGCAGTTTACGGGGCCGACTAGTTGCCACCGGGGAGCTGTTTTTT
len: 12; abundance: .; j_gene: TRBJ2-7; v_gene: TRBV16; d_gene: .; CDR3aa: CASSQWGYEQYF; CDR3nt: TGTGCCAGCAGCCAATGGGGCTACGAGCAGTATTTC
len: 14; abundance: .; j_gene: TRBJ2-5; v_gene: TRBV7-7; d_gene: TRBD2; CDR3aa: CASVIAGGAETQYF; CDR3nt: TGTGCCAGCGTGATAGCGGGAGGGGCAGAGACCCAGTACTTC
len: 16; abundance: .; j_gene: TRBJ2-7; v_gene: TRBV11-2; d_gene: .; CDR3aa: CASTLGPDGAFYEQYF; CDR3nt: TGTGCCAGCACCTTGGGGCCAGACGGAGCCTTCTACGAGCAGTACTTC
len: 14; abundance: .; j_gene: TRBJ2-2; v_gene: TRBV19; d_gene: TRBD2; CDR3aa: CASSALRGGGELFF; CDR3nt: TGTGCCAGTAGCGCCCTACGGGGGGGCGGGGAGCTGTTTTTT
len: 13; abundance: .; j_gene: TRBJ2-3; v_gene: TRBV7-6; d_gene: .; CDR3aa: CASSGWATDTQYF; CDR3nt: TGTGCCAGCAGCGGATGGGCCACAGATACGCAGTATTTT
len: 14; abundance: .; j_gene: TRBJ1-2; v_gene: TRBV28; d_gene: .; CDR3aa: CASSSSVQRYGYTF; CDR3nt: TGTGCCAGCAGTTCTTCCGTTCAGAGGTATGGCTACACCTTC
len: 14; abundance: .; j_gene: TRBJ1-2; v_gene: TRBV4-1; d_gene: .; CDR3aa: CASSQVGQLYGYTF; CDR3nt: TGCGCCAGCAGCCAAGTTGGACAGCTCTATGGCTACACCTTC
len: 18; abundance: .; j_gene: TRBJ2-7; v_gene: TRBV7-8; d_gene: TRBD2; CDR3aa: CASSLAVGLAARSYEQYF; CDR3nt: TGTGCCAGCAGCTTAGCCGTGGGACTAGCGGCTCGCTCCTACGAGCAGTACTTC